A selection of T cell receptor beta chains follows, all from one sample in a study of blood T cell repertoires in COVID-19. Here immunoSEQ multiplex PCR was the method, and the copy in TCRdb shows in-frame clones only, minus some. Of 350,000 to 450,000 clones listed, around 84% were seen once; the top ten hold approximately 3.7%. Sequencing used peripheral blood. The receptors were gathered from a woman between 18 and 30 years old with acute or convalescent COVID-19. Both conserved end residues are part of each CDR3. The D gene is left open where the match is weak. The size of a clone is reported for some rows only, either as once, few or many, or as a class for expanded clones.

j_gene	v_gene	d_gene	abundance	CDR3aa	CDR3nt
TRBJ2-5	TRBV9	TRBD2	NA	CASSVGTSRETQYF	TGTGCCAGCAGCGTAGGGACTAGTCGAGAGACCCAGTACTTC
TRBJ2-5	TRBV11-2	NA	NA	CASSLDEGRTAQYF	TGTGCCAGCAGCTTAGATGAGGGAAGGACGGCCCAGTACTTC
TRBJ2-7	TRBV7-8	TRBD1	once	CASSLQGADGYEQYF	TGTGCCAGCAGCCTACAGGGGGCAGATGGCTACGAGCAGTACTTC
TRBJ1-1	TRBV7-3	NA	NA	CASSKQNTEAFF	TGTGCCAGCAGCAAACAAAACACTGAAGCTTTCTTT
TRBJ2-1	TRBV19	NA	NA	CASSIGGNYNEQFF	TGTGCCAGTAGTATCGGCGGGAACTACAATGAGCAGTTCTTC
TRBJ2-3	TRBV5-4	NA	NA	CASSYMPRQSDTQYF	TGTGCCAGCAGTTATATGCCCCGACAGTCAGATACGCAGTATTTT
TRBJ2-1	TRBV9	TRBD2	NA	CASSVVSGGVEQFF	TGTGCCAGCAGCGTAGTAAGCGGGGGGGTTGAGCAGTTCTTC
TRBJ1-6	TRBV25-1	TRBD1	NA	CASSDTGTGFYNSPLHF	TGTGCCAGCAGTGATACTGGGACAGGGTTCTATAATTCACCCCTCCACTTT
TRBJ1-5	TRBV5-1	NA	NA	CASSLETGGQPQHF	TGCGCCAGCAGCTTGGAAACGGGGGGACAGCCCCAGCATTTT
TRBJ1-1	TRBV27	TRBD1	NA	CASSLTAGGAPNTEAFF	TGTGCCAGCAGTTTGACTGCAGGGGGCGCCCCGAACACTGAAGCTTTCTTT
TRBJ1-1	TRBV10-3	TRBD1	NA	CAIRTGFEKTEAFF	TGTGCCATCAGGACAGGGTTCGAAAAAACTGAAGCTTTCTTT
TRBJ1-1	TRBV28	NA	NA	CASSFRGEENTEAFF	TGTGCCAGCAGTTTCCGGGGGGAGGAGAACACTGAAGCTTTCTTT
TRBJ2-3	TRBV2	TRBD2	few	CARGLATSTDTQYF	TGTGCCAGGGGACTAGCGACAAGCACAGATACGCAGTATTTT
TRBJ2-1	TRBV11-3	TRBD2	NA	CASSFAGGPPSSYNEQFF	TGTGCCAGCAGCTTCGCGGGGGGGCCGCCTAGCTCCTACAATGAGCAGTTCTTC
TRBJ1-6	TRBV25-1	NA	NA	CASSAPVMGLGSPLHF	TGTGCCAGCAGTGCCCCGGTTATGGGGCTGGGATCACCCCTCCACTTT
TRBJ2-6	TRBV19	NA	NA	CASSIGTGRVLGANVLTF	TGTGCCAGTAGTATCGGAACAGGGCGGGTTTTAGGGGCCAACGTCCTGACTTTC
TRBJ2-2	TRBV9	NA	NA	CASSVVPAGELFF	TGTGCCAGCAGCGTAGTCCCGGCCGGGGAGCTGTTTTTT
TRBJ2-7	TRBV28	TRBD1	NA	CASSPLLTGVGRSYEQYF	TGTGCCAGCAGTCCGCTCTTGACAGGGGTTGGACGGTCCTACGAGCAGTACTTC